This TCR beta chain was retrieved from a study of T cells in severe cutaneous drug reactions (dated by TCRdb to between 2018 and 2020). Context from the whole study: Between the early 2010s and the late 2010s, patients were recruited from Taiwan, Thailand and a European registry network. Enrollment was limited to patients whose SJS/TEN or DRESS diagnosis was probable or definite according to RegiSCAR criteria. Assignment of the culprit drug relied on both the Naranjo algorithm and the ALDEN drug causality algorithm. Biological samples, such as blister fluids/cells and PBMC, were collected from patients during the acute or recovery stage. The study combined bulk TCR sequencing with single-cell sequencing, quantitative PCR validation, functional assays and transgenic mouse experiments. Libraries were prepared using iRepertoire multiplex PCR, and a comparison was cited by the authors in which similar capture of abundant clonotypes was shown across iRepertoire and 5' RACE methods with or without UMI. Beyond this particular receptor, the publication reports: Although undetectable or scarce in tolerant-control and healthy-donor PBMC, a public TCRbeta CDR3 was found in all seven CBZ-SJS/TEN blister samples, at a mean of roughly 13%. A strong increase in TRBV12-4 usage was observed in CBZ-SJS/TEN patients, with averages of roughly 32% in blister cells and about 5% in PBMC. The authors noted that whether the public TCR generalizes to SJS/TEN caused by other drugs still needs further study.

For both bulk and single-cell sequencing, libraries were prepared with the iRepertoire multiplex PCR system and TCR subtype-specific primers. Bulk TCR beta libraries were generated by multiplex PCR with primers targeting V, D and J gene regions. Approximately 85-550 ng of RNA per sample was used as input for bulk TCR library preparation. An Illumina MiSeq was used to sequence the bulk TCR beta amplicons. Processing in the source paper ran as follows. Sample misassignments and low-quality sequencing reads were removed through quality control steps. CDR3 was defined as the amino acids between the V-gene Y[YFLI]C motif and the J-segment [FW]GXGT motif. The IMGT database was followed for TRBV and TRBJ gene assignments and CDR3 clonotypes. TRBV expression in each sample was normalized to the mean expression of the same gene in PBMC from approximately 44 healthy donors. After reprocessing by TCRdb, each CDR3 protein sequence is one entry, and no DNA is given. The V and J calls and clone size come from TCRdb's table, not from the authors' own analysis. The table of this sample itemizes about 9,600 distinct CDR3 sequences. The ten largest account for 20% to 25% of the sample.

Spanning cysteine to phenylalanine, the CDR3 consists of 16 amino acids. The protein alone is recorded here. The germline V gene provides CDR1 SGHTA and CDR2 FQGTGA. Sequenced donors were patients with carbamazepine-induced Stevens-Johnson syndrome or toxic epidermal necrolysis (CBZ-SJS/TEN). To search for drug-specific clonotypes, the T cell receptor repertoires of patients with drug-induced severe cutaneous adverse reactions were profiled by next-generation sequencing. The RNA was isolated from either blister cells of skin lesions or peripheral blood mononuclear cells. About this clonotype: The specificity of this receptor is unknown.

Sequencing used cells from a skin blister. The intended sense of this specimen's cell subset or site label: unsorted cells from skin lesion blisters. The V and J segments used are TRBV7-3 and TRBJ1-5; the D call from TCRdb, TRBD1, cannot be confirmed without DNA. This receptor was obtained from a human donor with Stevens-Johnson syndrome, a severe cutaneous drug reaction. This receptor carries the CDR3 CASSLTPDRGNQPQHF.